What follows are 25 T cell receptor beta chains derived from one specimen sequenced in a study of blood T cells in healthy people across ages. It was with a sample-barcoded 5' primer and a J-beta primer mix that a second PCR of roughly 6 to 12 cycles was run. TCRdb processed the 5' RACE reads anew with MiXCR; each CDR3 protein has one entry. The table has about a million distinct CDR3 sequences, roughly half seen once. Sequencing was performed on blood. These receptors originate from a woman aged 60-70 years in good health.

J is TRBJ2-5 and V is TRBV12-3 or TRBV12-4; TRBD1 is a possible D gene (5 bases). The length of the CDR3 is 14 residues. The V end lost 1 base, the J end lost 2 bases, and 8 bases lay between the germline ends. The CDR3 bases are TGTGCCAGCAGTTTAGTTCAGGGTCAAGAGACCCAGTACTTC. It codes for CASSLVQGQETQYF.

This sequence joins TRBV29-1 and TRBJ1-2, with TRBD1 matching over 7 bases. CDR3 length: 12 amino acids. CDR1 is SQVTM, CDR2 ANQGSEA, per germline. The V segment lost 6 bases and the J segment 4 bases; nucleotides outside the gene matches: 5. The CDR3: CSVVTGFYGYTF. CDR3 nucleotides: TGCAGCGTCGTGACAGGGTTCTATGGCTACACCTTC.

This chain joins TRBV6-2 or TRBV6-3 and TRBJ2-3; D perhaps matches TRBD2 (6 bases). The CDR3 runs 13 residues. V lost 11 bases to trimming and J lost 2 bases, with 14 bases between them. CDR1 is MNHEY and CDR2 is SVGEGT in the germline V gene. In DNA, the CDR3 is TGTGCCTGGTTGTGGGGGGTCACAGATACGCAGTATTTT. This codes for CAWLWGVTDTQYF.

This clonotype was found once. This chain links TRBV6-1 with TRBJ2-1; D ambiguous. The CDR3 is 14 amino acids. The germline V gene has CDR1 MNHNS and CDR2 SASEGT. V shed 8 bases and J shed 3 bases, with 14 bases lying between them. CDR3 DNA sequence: TGTGCCAGCGGTTTGGACGGCTTCTACAATGAGCAGTTCTTC. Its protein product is CASGLDGFYNEQFF.

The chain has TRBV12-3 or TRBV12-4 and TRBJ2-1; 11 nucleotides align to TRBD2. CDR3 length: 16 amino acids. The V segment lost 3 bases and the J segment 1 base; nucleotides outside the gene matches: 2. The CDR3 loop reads CASSFGTSGSYNEQFF. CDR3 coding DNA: TGTGCCAGCAGTTTTGGGACTAGCGGATCCTACAATGAGCAGTTCTTC.

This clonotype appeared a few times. The DNA for the CDR3 is TGTGCCAGCGGACCCCCCGGTTACGAGCAGTACTTC. Translated: CASGPPGYEQYF. The chain joins TRBV7-9 to TRBJ2-5; no clear D. Near its end, the DNA agrees better with TRBJ2-7, so the J call may be wrong. In germline, CDR1 is SEHNR, CDR2 FQNEAQ (reference sequence). This CDR3 has 12 amino acids.

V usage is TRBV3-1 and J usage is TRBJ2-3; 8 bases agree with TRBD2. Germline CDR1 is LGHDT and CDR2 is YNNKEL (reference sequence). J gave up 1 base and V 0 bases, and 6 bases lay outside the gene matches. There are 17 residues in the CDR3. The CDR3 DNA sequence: TGTGCCAGCAGCCAAGATCTGGTAGCGGGACGCACAGATACGCAGTATTTT. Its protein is CASSQDLVAGRTDTQYF.

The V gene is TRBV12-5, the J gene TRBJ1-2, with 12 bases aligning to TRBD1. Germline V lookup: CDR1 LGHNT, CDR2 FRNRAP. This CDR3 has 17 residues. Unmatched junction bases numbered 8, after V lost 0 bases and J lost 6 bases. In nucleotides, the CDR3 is TGTGCTAGTGGTTTGGTACTGGGACAGGGGGCTCAGAATGGCTACACCTTC. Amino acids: CASGLVLGQGAQNGYTF.

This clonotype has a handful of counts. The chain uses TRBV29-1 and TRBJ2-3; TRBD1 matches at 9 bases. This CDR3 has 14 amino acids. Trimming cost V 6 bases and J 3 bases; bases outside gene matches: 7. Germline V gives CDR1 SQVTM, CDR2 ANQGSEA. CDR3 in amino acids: CSVGRDRVTDTQYF. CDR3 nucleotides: TGCAGCGTAGGCCGGGACAGGGTAACAGATACGCAGTATTTT.

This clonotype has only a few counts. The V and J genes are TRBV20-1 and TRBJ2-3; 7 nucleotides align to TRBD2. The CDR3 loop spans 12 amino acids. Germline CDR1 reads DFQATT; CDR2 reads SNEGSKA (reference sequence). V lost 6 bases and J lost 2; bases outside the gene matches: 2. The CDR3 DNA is TGCAGTGCCCAGCGGGACACAGATACGCAGTATTTT. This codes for CSAQRDTDTQYF.

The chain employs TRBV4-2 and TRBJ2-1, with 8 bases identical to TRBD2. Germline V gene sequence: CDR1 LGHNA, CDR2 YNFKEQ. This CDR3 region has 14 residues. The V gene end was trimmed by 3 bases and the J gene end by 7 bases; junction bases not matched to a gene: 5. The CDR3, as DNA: TGTGCCAGCAGCCAGGGTATAGCGGGAAATGAGCAGTTCTTC. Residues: CASSQGIAGNEQFF.

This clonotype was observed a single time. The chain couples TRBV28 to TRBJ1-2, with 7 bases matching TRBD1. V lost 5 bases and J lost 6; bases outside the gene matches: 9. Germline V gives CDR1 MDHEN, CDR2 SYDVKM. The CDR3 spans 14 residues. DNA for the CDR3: TGTGCCAGCAGTCTCACAGGGGTTCGAGATGGCTACACCTTC. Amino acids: CASSLTGVRDGYTF.

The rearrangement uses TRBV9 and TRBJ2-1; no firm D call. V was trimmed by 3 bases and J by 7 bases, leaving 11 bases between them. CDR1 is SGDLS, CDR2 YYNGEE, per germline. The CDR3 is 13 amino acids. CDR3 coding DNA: TGTGCCAGCAGCGCTAATCCTCAAAATGAGCAGTTCTTC. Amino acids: CASSANPQNEQFF. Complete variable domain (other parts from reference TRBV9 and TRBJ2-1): DSGVTQTPKHLITATGQRVTLRCSPRSGDLSVYWYQQSLDQGLQFLIQYYNGEERAKGNILERFSAQQFPDLHSELNLSSLELGDSALYFCASSANPQNEQFFGPGTRLTVL.

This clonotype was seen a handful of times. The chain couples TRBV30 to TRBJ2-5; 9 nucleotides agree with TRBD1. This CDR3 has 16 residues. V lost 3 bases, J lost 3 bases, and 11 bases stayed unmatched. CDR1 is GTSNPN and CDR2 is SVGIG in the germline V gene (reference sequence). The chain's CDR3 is CAWRPLWRDREETQYF. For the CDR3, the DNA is TGTGCCTGGAGACCCTTGTGGAGGGACAGGGAAGAGACCCAGTACTTC.

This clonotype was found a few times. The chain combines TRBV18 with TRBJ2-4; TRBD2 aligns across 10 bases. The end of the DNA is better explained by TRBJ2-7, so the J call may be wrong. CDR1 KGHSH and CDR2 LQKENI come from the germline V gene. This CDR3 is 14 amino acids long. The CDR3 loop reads CASSISGRFCEQYF. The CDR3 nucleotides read TGTGCCAGCTCTATTAGCGGGAGGTTCTGCGAGCAGTACTTC.

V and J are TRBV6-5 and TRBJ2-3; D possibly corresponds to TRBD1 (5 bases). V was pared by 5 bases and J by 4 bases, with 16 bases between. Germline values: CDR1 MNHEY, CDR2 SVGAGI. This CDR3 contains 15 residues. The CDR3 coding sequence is TGTGCCAGCAGTCCCCCAGGGCGAGTGTCAGATACGCAGTATTTT. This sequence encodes CASSPPGRVSDTQYF.

This CDR3 reads CASSLLDGRVDTQYF. DNA for the CDR3: TGTGCCAGCAGCCTATTAGACGGTCGGGTGGATACGCAGTATTTT. The chain has TRBV12-3 or TRBV12-4 and TRBJ2-3; D call uncertain. The CDR3 has 15 amino acids. V lost 6 bases and J 6 bases, leaving 19 bases between the germline ends.

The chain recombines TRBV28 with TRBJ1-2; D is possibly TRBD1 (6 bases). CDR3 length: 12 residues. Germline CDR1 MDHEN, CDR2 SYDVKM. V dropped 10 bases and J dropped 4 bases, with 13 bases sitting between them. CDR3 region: CATQGSVYGYTF. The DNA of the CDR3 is TGTGCCACCCAGGGGTCGGTCTATGGCTACACCTTC.

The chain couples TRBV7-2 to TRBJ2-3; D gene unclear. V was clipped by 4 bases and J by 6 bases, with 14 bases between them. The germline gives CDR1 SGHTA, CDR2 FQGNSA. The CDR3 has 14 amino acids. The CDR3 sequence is CASSSAVLADTQYF. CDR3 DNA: TGTGCCAGCAGCTCCGCCGTGTTAGCTGATACGCAGTATTTT.

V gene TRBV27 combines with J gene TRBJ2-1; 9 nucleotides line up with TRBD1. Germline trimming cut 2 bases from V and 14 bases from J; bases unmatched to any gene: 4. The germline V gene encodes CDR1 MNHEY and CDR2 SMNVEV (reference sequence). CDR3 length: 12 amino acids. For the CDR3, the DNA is TGTGCCAGCAGTTTAGGGGACAGGGAAAAGTTCTTC. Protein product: CASSLGDREKFF.

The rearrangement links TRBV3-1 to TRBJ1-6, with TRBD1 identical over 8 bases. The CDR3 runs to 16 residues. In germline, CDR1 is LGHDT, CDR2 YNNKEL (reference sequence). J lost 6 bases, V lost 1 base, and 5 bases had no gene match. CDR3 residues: CASSQVGDRINSPLHF. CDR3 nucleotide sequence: TGTGCCAGCAGCCAAGTAGGGGACAGGATTAATTCACCCCTCCACTTT.

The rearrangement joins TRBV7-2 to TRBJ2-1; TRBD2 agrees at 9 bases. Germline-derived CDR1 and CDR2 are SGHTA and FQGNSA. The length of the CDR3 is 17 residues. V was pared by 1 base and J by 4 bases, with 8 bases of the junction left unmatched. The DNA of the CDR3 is TGTGCCAGCAGCTTAGAAGGTAGCGGGAGAGGGTACAATGAGCAGTTCTTC. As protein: CASSLEGSGRGYNEQFF.

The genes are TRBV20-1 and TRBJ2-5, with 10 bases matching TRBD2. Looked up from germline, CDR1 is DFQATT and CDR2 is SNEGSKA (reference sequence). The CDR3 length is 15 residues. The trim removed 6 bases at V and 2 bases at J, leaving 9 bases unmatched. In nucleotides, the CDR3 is TGCAGTGCGGCAAGCGGGAGGGCCTTACAAGAGACCCAGTACTTC. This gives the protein CSAASGRALQETQYF.

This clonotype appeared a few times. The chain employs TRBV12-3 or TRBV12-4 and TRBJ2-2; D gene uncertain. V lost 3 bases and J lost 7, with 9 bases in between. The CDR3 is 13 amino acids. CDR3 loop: CASSFVPRGELFF. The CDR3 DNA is TGTGCCAGCAGTTTTGTTCCCCGCGGGGAGCTGTTTTTT.

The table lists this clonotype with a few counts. CDR3: CASSVAGVPYEQYF. The CDR3, as DNA: TGTGCCAGCAGCGTCGCAGGGGTCCCCTACGAGCAGTACTTC. This chain links TRBV9 with TRBJ2-7; TRBD1 might be the D (6 bases). The CDR3 has 14 residues. The germline CDR1 and CDR2 sequences are SGDLS and YYNGEE. The germline V and J ends were trimmed by 2 bases and 2 bases, with 11 bases remaining between them.